A single sample gave rise to the 15 T cell receptor beta chains below, sequenced in a study of T cell changes during pregnancy in multiple sclerosis. Assay used: immunoSEQ multiplex PCR; TCRdb lists only in-frame clones, some missing. This sample has just under 100,000 clones, with about 94% found just once. This specimen was peripheral blood, taken after pregnancy. The source is a female donor with multiple sclerosis, enrolled in a pregnancy study.

The chain couples TRBV28 to TRBJ1-3, with a possible D match to TRBD1 (5 bases). This CDR3 region has 14 residues. Trimming took off 4 bases at V and 3 bases at J, with 10 bases between the two ends. Germline V gene lookup returns CDR1 MDHEN and CDR2 SYDVKM. The DNA for the CDR3 is TGTGCCAGCAGTTCCCAGGGCGTTGGAAACACCATATATTTT. Its translation: CASSSQGVGNTIYF.

CDR3 sequence reads: CASSSSWTGSKNIQYF. The CDR3 coding sequence is TGTGCCAGCAGTTCCTCGTGGACAGGGTCAAAAAACATTCAGTACTTC. V and J are TRBV28 and TRBJ2-4; 8 nucleotides match TRBD1. Germline V gene sequence: CDR1 MDHEN, CDR2 SYDVKM. The CDR3 is made up of 16 amino acids. V lost 4 bases to trimming and J lost 4 bases; unmatched junction nucleotides: 9.

The chain uses TRBV29-1 and TRBJ1-4; 7 bases align to TRBD1. Trimming at V came to 5 bases and at J to 3 bases, leaving 3 bases not matched to a gene. The CDR3 is 13 amino acids. Germline V lookup: CDR1 SQVTM, CDR2 ANQGSEA. The CDR3 protein is CSVIQGANEKLFF. In DNA, the CDR3 is TGCAGCGTTATCCAGGGGGCTAATGAAAAACTGTTTTTT.

V is TRBV6-5 and J is TRBJ2-1; the D gene is possibly TRBD2 (6 bases). V lost 9 bases, J lost 4 bases, and 13 bases lay in between. CDR1 and CDR2 (germline): MNHEY, SVGAGI. There are 13 residues in the CDR3. CDR3 coding DNA: TGTGCCAGTTGGGACTCCCCGTACAATGAGCAGTTCTTC. Residues: CASWDSPYNEQFF.

The chain combines TRBV4-1 with TRBJ1-5, with D possibly matching TRBD1 (6 bases). CDR1 and CDR2 from the germline V gene are MGHRA and YSYEKL. The germline V and J ends were trimmed by 0 bases and 6 bases, with 9 bases remaining between them. The CDR3 length is 14 residues. Here the CDR3 reads CASSQEQGFQPQHF. In DNA, the CDR3 is TGCGCCAGCAGCCAAGAACAGGGATTTCAGCCCCAGCATTTT.

V usage is TRBV5-4 and J usage is TRBJ2-7; possible D gene TRBD1, 6 bases. With 3 bases removed from V and 4 bases from J, the gap between germline ends came to 8 bases. This CDR3 has 12 residues. Germline V gene sequence: CDR1 SGHNT, CDR2 YYREEE (reference sequence). In DNA, the CDR3 is TGTGCCAGCAGCTGGGGGCAGTACGAGCAGTACTTC. This gives the protein CASSWGQYEQYF. The variable domain in full, with the rest retrieved from reference TRBV5-4 and TRBJ2-7, is ETGVTQSPTHLIKTRGQQVTLRCSSQSGHNTVSWYQQALGQGPQFIFQYYREEENGRGNFPPRFSGLQFPNYSSELNVNALELDDSALYLCASSWGQYEQYFGPGTRLTVT.

This chain uses TRBV27 with TRBJ2-7; D might be TRBD2 (6 bases). CDR3 size: 14 residues. Trimming stripped 7 bases from V and 0 bases from J, with 13 bases between. The germline V gene has CDR1 MNHEY and CDR2 SMNVEV (reference sequence). The CDR3, as DNA: TGTGCCAGCAAACCTATTAGCGGCTCCTACGAGCAGTACTTC. It encodes CASKPISGSYEQYF.

This rearrangement joins TRBV9 to TRBJ2-1, with 8 bases lining up with TRBD2. The length of the CDR3 is 15 residues. Unmatched junction bases numbered 4, after V lost 4 bases and J lost 1 base. CDR1 and CDR2 from the germline V gene are SGDLS and YYNGEE. For the CDR3, the DNA is TGTGCCAGCAGCCCGGGGACTAGATCCTACAATGAGCAGTTCTTC. It codes for CASSPGTRSYNEQFF. The complete variable domain, with remaining parts taken from reference TRBV9 and TRBJ2-1, reads DSGVTQTPKHLITATGQRVTLRCSPRSGDLSVYWYQQSLDQGLQFLIQYYNGEERAKGNILERFSAQQFPDLHSELNLSSLELGDSALYFCASSPGTRSYNEQFFGPGTRLTVL.

This clone appeared a single time. This chain connects TRBV7-9 to TRBJ1-4; D is possibly TRBD1 (5 bases). The CDR3 consists of 18 residues. Germline assignment: CDR1 SEHNR and CDR2 FQNEAQ (reference sequence). The V and J ends lost 1 base and 7 bases respectively, with 22 bases between them. CDR3 region: CASSLGWAGAETGEKLFF. DNA of the CDR3: TGTGCCAGCAGCTTAGGGTGGGCCGGAGCAGAAACAGGTGAAAAACTGTTTTTT.

This chain joins TRBV2 and TRBJ2-3; 9 bases match TRBD1. Germline lookup yields CDR1 SNHLY and CDR2 FYNNEI. The V and J ends lost 6 bases and 2 bases, in that order; junction bases with no gene match: 3. This CDR3 spans 14 amino acids. CDR3 bases: TGTGCCAGCAGCCGGGACAGGGTCACAGATACGCAGTATTTT. Its protein is CASSRDRVTDTQYF. Variable domain in full (rest from reference TRBV2 and TRBJ2-3): EPEVTQTPSHQVTQMGQEVILRCVPISNHLYFYWYRQILGQKVEFLVSFYNNEISEKSEIFDDQFSVERPDGSNFTLKIRSTKLEDSAMYFCASSRDRVTDTQYFGPGTRLTVL.

The rearrangement joins TRBV29-1 to TRBJ1-1; no definite D call. Trimming stripped 0 bases from V and 10 bases from J, with 12 bases between. Germline V gives CDR1 SQVTM, CDR2 ANQGSEA. This CDR3 contains 12 residues. CDR3 coding DNA: TGCAGCGTTGAAGATGCCGGGAGCGCAGCTTTCTTT. This sequence encodes CSVEDAGSAAFF.

The genes are TRBV2 and TRBJ1-1; TRBD1 might be the D (5 bases). Germline V gene lookup returns CDR1 SNHLY and CDR2 FYNNEI. Trimming shortened V by 5 bases and J by 1 base, and 11 bases separated the two germline ends. There are 14 residues in the CDR3. The CDR3 nucleotides are TGTGCCAGCAGTCCTGACGGGGGGAACACTGAAGCTTTCTTT. Translating it yields CASSPDGGNTEAFF.

The rearrangement uses TRBV19 and TRBJ1-2; 7 bases are shared with TRBD1. J was trimmed by 3 bases and V by 3 bases; bases with no gene match: 10. Germline-derived CDR1 and CDR2 are LNHDA and SQIVND (reference sequence). CDR3 length equals 16 residues. The chain's CDR3 is CASSMLWQGGDYGYTF. DNA for the CDR3: TGTGCCAGTAGTATGTTGTGGCAGGGGGGAGACTATGGCTACACCTTC.

The CDR3 reads CASSDGSGGSDTQYF. CDR3 sequence (DNA): TGTGCCAGCAGTGACGGCTCGGGAGGGTCAGATACGCAGTATTTT. The V gene is TRBV6-4, the J gene TRBJ2-3, with TRBD2 identical over 8 bases. There are 15 residues in the CDR3. In germline, CDR1 is MRHNA, CDR2 SNTAGT. After removal of 2 bases from V and 4 bases from J, the junction contained 5 bases not matched to a gene.

The J gene is TRBJ2-7, the V gene TRBV10-3; 7 positions match TRBD2. Trimming at V came to 4 bases and at J to 2 bases, leaving 8 bases not matched to a gene. Per the germline V gene, CDR1 is ENHRY and CDR2 is SYGVKD. This CDR3 comprises 15 residues. CDR3 in amino acids: CAISGGLAEPYEQYF. The CDR3 coding sequence is TGTGCCATCAGTGGCGGGCTAGCGGAGCCCTACGAGCAGTACTTC.